Presented here are 5 T cell receptor beta chains from one specimen sequenced in a study of CD8+ T cells in alopecia areata. As to treatment: oral pan-JAK inhibitor, 5-10 mg twice daily. Following RNA extraction, reverse transcription yielded cDNA that acted as the sequencing template. Produced via immunoSEQ multiplex PCR; TCRdb's table is partial and in-frame only. This table holds hundreds of thousands of clones, roughly 60% found once. Sequencing was performed on CD4+ T cells sorted from blood, taken at week 24, from a patient treated with tofacitinib. Receptors originate from a human donor with alopecia areata.

The chain uses TRBV23-1 and TRBJ2-5, with 9 positions matching TRBD1. TRBV23-1 counts as an open reading frame of uncertain function. This CDR3 has 15 residues. With V trimmed by 3 bases and J by 5 bases, 7 bases remained unmatched. The CDR3: CASSHRGTGIETQYF. The CDR3, as DNA: TGCGCCAGCAGTCACCGCGGGACAGGGATCGAGACCCAGTACTTC.

In its sample, this clone was seen a few times. The V and J genes are TRBV7-9 and TRBJ2-7; D could derive from TRBD1 or TRBD2 (6 bases each). The germline CDR1 and CDR2 sequences are SEHNR and FQNEAQ (reference sequence). Trimming pared 6 bases from V and 5 bases from J, leaving 17 bases between. The CDR3 contains 14 residues. As DNA, the CDR3 is TGTGCCAGCAGGACTTCGGGGGCGCGCGACGAGCAGTACTTC. It yields the protein CASRTSGARDEQYF.

This clone was recorded a few times. The V and J genes are TRBV4-2 and TRBJ1-3; D remains unclear. Trimming removed 0 bases at V and 0 bases at J, with 6 bases between. The CDR3 consists of 15 residues. Per the germline V gene, CDR1 is LGHNA and CDR2 is YNFKEQ. The CDR3 DNA reads as TGTGCCAGCAGCCAAGAAGCCATCTCTGGAAACACCATATATTTT. This gives the protein CASSQEAISGNTIYF.

In this sample, this clone turned up a few times. V usage is TRBV9 and J usage is TRBJ1-5; D not resolved. Trimming stripped 7 bases from V and 4 bases from J, with 3 bases between. Germline V lookup: CDR1 SGDLS, CDR2 YYNGEE. This CDR3 region has 10 residues. The CDR3 sequence is CASVNQPQHF. CDR3 in DNA: TGTGCCAGCGTAAATCAGCCCCAGCATTTT.

The genes are TRBV19 and TRBJ2-1, with 8 bases identical to TRBD1. The CDR3 spans 16 residues. The germline V gene has CDR1 LNHDA and CDR2 SQIVND (reference sequence). After removal of 5 bases from V and 2 bases from J, the junction contained 8 bases not matched to a gene. This chain's CDR3 is CASSLPPGQAYNEQFF. The CDR3 coding sequence is TGTGCCAGTAGTCTCCCCCCGGGACAGGCCTACAATGAGCAGTTCTTC.